What follows are 7 T cell receptor beta chains derived from one specimen sequenced in a study of blood T cell repertoires in COVID-19 (dated by TCRdb to between 2020 and 2021). Receptor amplification or capture employed the immunoSEQ multiplex PCR assay. TCRdb took this table from immuneACCESS and kept in-frame rearrangements with V and J called. Such tables lack part of the clones; where checked against another copy, unresolved V genes explain under half of the gap, and the rest is unexplained. Across this sample there are 360,000 or so clones, with almost 90% seen only once. About 6.8% of the sample goes to the ten largest clones. Sequenced sample: peripheral blood. These receptors originate from a young man with active or convalescent COVID-19.

The chain recombines TRBV12-3 or TRBV12-4 with TRBJ1-5; 10 nucleotides align to TRBD1. The ends lost 6 bases at V and 6 bases at J; junction bases unmatched: 2. The CDR3 is made up of 13 amino acids. In DNA form, the CDR3 reads TGTGCCAGCAGAGGGACAGGGGCTCAGCCCCAGCATTTT. Its translation is CASRGTGAQPQHF.

The V and J genes are TRBV7-3 and TRBJ2-1; D is perhaps TRBD2 (6 bases). This CDR3 is built from 15 residues. The ends were cut back, 4 bases at V and 8 bases at J, with 18 bases in the middle. The germline CDR1 and CDR2 sequences are SGHTA and FQGTGA. As DNA, the CDR3 is TGTGCCAGCAGCTCTCCCCGGGACTCCCTGGATGAGCAGTTCTTC. Protein: CASSSPRDSLDEQFF.

Here the CDR3 reads CASTQGCSSGNTIYF. Here the CDR3 DNA reads TGTGCCAGCACACAGGGGTGTTCCTCTGGAAACACCATATATTTT. The chain has TRBV21-1 and TRBJ1-3; the D call of TRBD1 is as the table states it, not checked on the DNA. TRBV21-1 is described as a pseudogene. The CDR3 has 15 amino acids.

The rearrangement links TRBV27 to TRBJ2-3; TRBD2 matches 8 bases. This CDR3 contains 17 residues. CDR1 is MNHEY, CDR2 SMNVEV, per germline (reference sequence). Losses at the gene ends were 4 bases for V and 3 bases for J; bases not matched to a gene: 12. This CDR3 reads CASSSLVIAGYTDTQYF. The CDR3 DNA reads as TGTGCCAGCAGTTCCCTCGTAATAGCGGGATATACAGATACGCAGTATTTT.

The gene calls are TRBV29-1 and TRBJ1-2; 8 bases line up with TRBD1. CDR1 SQVTM and CDR2 ANQGSEA come from the germline V gene. V was pared by 5 bases and J by 3 bases, with 14 bases of the junction left unmatched. This CDR3 spans 16 amino acids. The CDR3 DNA follows: TGCAGCGTTCTAGTACCGGACAGGGTAGTTTACTATGGCTACACCTTC. This gives the protein CSVLVPDRVVYYGYTF. Full variable domain (rest looked up from reference TRBV29-1 and TRBJ1-2): SAVISQKPSRDICQRGTSLTIQCQVDSQVTMMFWYRQQPGQSLTLIATANQGSEATYESGFVIDKFPISRPNLTFSTLTVSNMSPEDSSIYLCSVLVPDRVVYYGYTFGSGTRLTVV.

The V gene is TRBV15, the J gene TRBJ1-1; D unresolved. The CDR3 is 15 residues long. V shed 0 bases and J shed 10 bases, with 18 bases lying between them. Germline values: CDR1 LNHNV, CDR2 YYDKDF (reference sequence). CDR3 nucleotide sequence: TGTGCCACCAGCAGAGATACGGCTTATCAGCGCTCAGCTTTCTTT. As protein: CATSRDTAYQRSAFF. Full variable domain (remainder filled in from reference TRBV15 and TRBJ1-1): DAMVIQNPRYQVTQFGKPVTLSCSQTLNHNVMYWYQQKSSQAPKLLFHYYDKDFNNEADTPDNFQSRRPNTSFCFLDIRSPGLGDTAMYLCATSRDTAYQRSAFFGQGTRLTVV.

This chain connects TRBV28 to TRBJ2-7, with TRBD1 identical over 10 bases. There are 15 residues in the CDR3. J lost 6 bases, V lost 6 bases, and 11 bases had no gene match. Germline V CDR1 and CDR2: MDHEN, SYDVKM. The CDR3, as DNA: TGTGCCAGCAGCGAAACCGGGACAGGGGCGGGCGAGCAGTACTTC. Its translation is CASSETGTGAGEQYF.